Listed below are T cell receptor beta chains from one sample, sequenced in a study of cytomegalovirus exposure and HLA in healthy donors. Sequencing used immunoSEQ multiplex PCR; TCRdb keeps in-frame clones, though not all of them. This sample has 100,000 to 120,000 clones, with roughly 88% found just once. Sequencing was done on a sample of PBMCs. The receptor source for this set is a woman aged 18-30 years in good health and CMV-seronegative. CDR3s include the opening cysteine and the closing phenylalanine or tryptophan. D genes are given only for firm matches. The size of a clone is reported for some rows only, either as once, few or many, or as a class for expanded clones.

D gene	V gene	J gene	clone size	CDR3 DNA	CDR3 protein
.	TRBV4-1	TRBJ1-3	once	TGCGCCAGCAGCCAAATCGCGCTAGCCACCATATATTTT	CASSQIALATIYF
.	TRBV2	TRBJ1-1	.	TGTGCCAGCAGCCGAGGATCTGAAGCTTTCTTT	CASSRGSEAFF
.	TRBV30	TRBJ1-4	once	TGTGCCTGGAGTGAGCAAGGGGGACTGTTTTTT	CAWSEQGGLFF
.	TRBV25-1	TRBJ2-2	.	TGTGCCAGCAGTGAGCCCACGGGTCGCGGGGAGCTGTTTTTT	CASSEPTGRGELFF
TRBD1	TRBV5-1	TRBJ1-1	.	TGCGCCAGCAGCGGGGACAGGCCCAGTGAAGCTTTCTTT	CASSGDRPSEAFF
.	TRBV27	TRBJ2-1	few	TGTGCCAGCAGTATTCGACTTTCCCGAGAGCAGTTCTTC	CASSIRLSREQFF
.	TRBV9	TRBJ1-1	.	TGTGCCAGCAGCGTAGGATCCCCAGGGCGCGCATCTGGCATGAACACTGAAGCTTTCTTT	CASSVGSPGRASGMNTEAFF
TRBD2	TRBV18	TRBJ2-5	once	TGTGCCAGCTCACCACGGACTAGCGGGGGGGCCCGAGAGACCCAGTACTTC	CASSPRTSGGARETQYF
TRBD2	TRBV4-1	TRBJ2-1	.	TGCGCCAGCAGCCCTACCCTTACTAGCGGGGCCTACAATGAGCAGTTCTTC	CASSPTLTSGAYNEQFF
.	TRBV6-5	TRBJ1-1	.	TGTGCCAGCAGTTACCTAAAGACAGGAAACACTGAAGCTTTCTTT	CASSYLKTGNTEAFF
TRBD1	TRBV7-9	TRBJ1-1	.	TGTGCCAGCAGCTCCCGGGACAGTGCGAACACTGAAGCTTTCTTT	CASSSRDSANTEAFF
.	TRBV6-5	TRBJ1-3	.	TGTGCCAGCAGTTACAGGGGGGGAAACACCATATATTTT	CASSYRGGNTIYF
.	TRBV25-1	TRBJ1-2	.	TGTGCCAGCAGGGGGAGTAGTGGCTACACCTTC	CASRGSSGYTF
.	TRBV28	TRBJ1-1	.	TGTGCCAGCAGTCGTAGTCCCCGAGCGAACACTGAAGCTTTCTTT	CASSRSPRANTEAFF
.	TRBV7-6	TRBJ2-2	once	TGTGCCAGCAGGGGAGACTGGACCGGGGAGCTGTTTTTT	CASRGDWTGELFF
.	TRBV18	TRBJ2-1	few	TGTGCCAGCTCACCACCCAGCGGTGTATACAATGAGCAGTTCTTC	CASSPPSGVYNEQFF
.	TRBV2	TRBJ1-2	.	TGTGCCAGCATTCGGGACACAGGACGGATCGACACCTTC	CASIRDTGRIDTF
.	TRBV5-4	TRBJ2-7	few	TGTGCCAGCAGCACCGCCAAGGACAGATATTACGAGCAGTACTTC	CASSTAKDRYYEQYF
.	TRBV6-5	TRBJ1-1	.	TGTGCCAGCAGTTACTCCCGGACTGGAAACACTGAAGCTTTCTTT	CASSYSRTGNTEAFF
.	TRBV5-1	TRBJ2-2	.	TGCGCCAGCAGCTTGGCAGGGCCAAGTAGTACCGGGGAGCTGTTTTTT	CASSLAGPSSTGELFF
.	TRBV29-1	TRBJ1-1	.	TGCAGCGTTGAAGGGTCCTCCGGCACTGAAGCTTTCTTT	CSVEGSSGTEAFF
TRBD2	TRBV19	TRBJ2-1	.	TGTGCCAGTAGTGATGGTAGCGGGGGGGCTGCTGATGAGCAGTTCTTC	CASSDGSGGAADEQFF
.	TRBV13	TRBJ1-6	.	TGTGCCAGCAGCTTAAAAGGCAGGGAAGGTTCACCCCTCCACTTT	CASSLKGREGSPLHF
TRBD1	TRBV6-5	TRBJ1-1	.	TGTGCCAGCAGCCAAAGCGACAGGGGGATCACTGAAGCTTTCTTT	CASSQSDRGITEAFF
.	TRBV28	TRBJ1-1	few	TGTGCCAGCAATGGGGGCGGCACTGAAGCTTTCTTT	CASNGGGTEAFF
TRBD2	TRBV29-1	TRBJ2-4	.	TGCAGCGTTGAGGGGACTAGCGGGGGCGAGTACTTC	CSVEGTSGGEYF
.	TRBV7-2	TRBJ1-2	.	TGTGCCAGCAGCTTCGACCCCACGGGGGGGTCCTATGGCTACACCTTC	CASSFDPTGGSYGYTF
.	TRBV2	TRBJ1-1	.	TGTGCCAGCGGGCAGGACAATTTCAACACTGAAGCTTTCTTT	CASGQDNFNTEAFF
TRBD2	TRBV19	TRBJ2-3	.	TGTGCCAGTACGGGGGGGTTCACAGATACGCAGTATTTT	CASTGGFTDTQYF
.	TRBV29-1	TRBJ2-5	.	TGCAGCGTTGAACAACAACTAAAGCAAGAGACCCAGTACTTC	CSVEQQLKQETQYF
.	TRBV2	TRBJ2-4	.	TGTGCCAGCAGTGAAGCCGGGGGTGCAGGGGGTGTCAAAAACATTCAGTACTTC	CASSEAGGAGGVKNIQYF
TRBD1	TRBV19	TRBJ2-3	.	TGTGCCAGTAGTGAGACAGGGACCCTCACAGATACGCAGTATTTT	CASSETGTLTDTQYF
.	TRBV5-1	TRBJ1-6	.	TGCGCCAGCTCGGACTTGAATTCACCCCTCCACTTT	CASSDLNSPLHF
.	TRBV18	TRBJ1-4	.	TGTGCCAGCTCACCAGGGGGCGCGAGTGGAAAACTGTTTTTT	CASSPGGASGKLFF
TRBD1	TRBV18	TRBJ1-2	.	TGTGCCAGCTCACCAGTGCTCGGACAGGGGACATCCTACGGCTACACCTTC	CASSPVLGQGTSYGYTF
.	TRBV5-1	TRBJ1-3	.	TGCGCCAGCAGCTTGGTTGCGGGGGCCGGAAACACCATATATTTT	CASSLVAGAGNTIYF
.	TRBV6-5	TRBJ1-5	once	TGTGCCAGCAGTGTAGGGGCCTCCCAGCCCCAGCATTTT	CASSVGASQPQHF
TRBD1	TRBV4-1	TRBJ1-1	.	TGCGCCAGCAGCCAACTCGCAGGGGGCTTCACTGAAGCTTTCTTT	CASSQLAGGFTEAFF
TRBD1	TRBV27	TRBJ1-1	.	TGTGCCAGCAGCTATACAGGGGCAGCAACTTTCTTT	CASSYTGAATFF
TRBD1	TRBV27	TRBJ2-2	.	TGTGCCAGCAGTTTATTAGTCTGGGGACAGGGTGCTGTCGGGGAGCTGTTTTTT	CASSLLVWGQGAVGELFF
TRBD1	TRBV10-3	TRBJ1-5	.	TGTGCCGTGGGACAGGGACTAGATCAGCCCCAGCATTTT	CAVGQGLDQPQHF
.	TRBV28	TRBJ2-2	.	TGTGCCAGCAGTTTTCAACAGATGAACACCGGGGAGCTGTTTTTT	CASSFQQMNTGELFF
.	TRBV19	TRBJ1-1	.	TGTGCCAGTAATGAGGGGGGGGACCCGTCGTACACTGAAGCTTTCTTT	CASNEGGDPSYTEAFF
.	TRBV6-1	TRBJ1-1	once	TGTGCCAGTCCCGGGGGGATAACGGGGGACGCTGAAGCTTTCTTT	CASPGGITGDAEAFF
.	TRBV7-3	TRBJ2-2	.	TGTGCCAGCAGCTTAGTTCTAGCCGCGAACACCGGGGAGCTGTTTTTT	CASSLVLAANTGELFF
TRBD2	TRBV11-1	TRBJ2-7	.	TGTGCCAGCAGCTTTACTTCCCCCGGGGCTAGCGGTTCCTACGAGCAGTACTTC	CASSFTSPGASGSYEQYF
.	TRBV19	TRBJ2-1	.	TGTGCCAGTAGTACCCACCGGGACCCTCCCGGGGGAGAGCAGTTCTTC	CASSTHRDPPGGEQFF
TRBD2	TRBV6-4	TRBJ2-1	.	TGTGCCAGCAGTGACTCGGCGGGGGGGCCAGTAGAGCAGTTCTTC	CASSDSAGGPVEQFF
TRBD2	TRBV6-4	TRBJ2-7	.	TGTGCCAGGGGCGCGGGACCCGGACTAGCGGGGGTGTACTACGAGCAGTACTTC	CARGAGPGLAGVYYEQYF
TRBD1	TRBV7-9	TRBJ2-7	.	TGTGCCAGCAGCACTACAGGGGGCGCGGGTTACGAGCAGTACTTC	CASSTTGGAGYEQYF
.	TRBV28	TRBJ1-1	.	TGTGCCAGCAGTTCTCGACAGAATCGGGCGGTGGGGGCTTTCTTT	CASSSRQNRAVGAFF
.	TRBV5-6	TRBJ2-5	.	TGTGCCAGCAGCTTGGGGGGGCGGGAGCAAGAGACCCAGTACTTC	CASSLGGREQETQYF
.	TRBV19	TRBJ1-2	.	TGTGCCAGTAGTATCTATTCTAACTATGGCTACACCTTC	CASSIYSNYGYTF
TRBD2	TRBV5-4	TRBJ2-5	.	TGTGCCAGCAGCTCACGGACTAGGGAAGAGACCCAGTACTTC	CASSSRTREETQYF
TRBD1	TRBV5-4	TRBJ2-7	.	TGTGCCAGCAGCGCTACTGCGGGACAGGGCCCCTACGAGCAGTACTTC	CASSATAGQGPYEQYF